What follows are 10 T cell receptor beta chains derived from one specimen sequenced in a study of Graves' ophthalmopathy and Graves' hyperthyroidism. Amplification from RNA transcripts yielded the TCR beta CDR3 regions. HTBI-primed first-round RT-PCR preceded second-round multiplex PCR. TCRdb itself ran the multiplex PCR reads through MiXCR, one entry per CDR3 protein. The table lists 740,000 or so distinct CDR3 sequences, around 40% of them singletons. The sequenced sample was peripheral blood. Receptors originate from an adult man with Graves' ophthalmopathy.

This clonotype has a handful of counts. This may arise from a read error, as a much more abundant clone is one base away. The chain uses TRBV20-1 and TRBJ1-5; maybe TRBD1 (6 bases). This CDR3 comprises 13 residues. The ends were cut back, 4 bases at V and 0 bases at J, with 7 bases in the middle. The germline V gene has CDR1 DFQATT and CDR2 SNEGSKA (reference sequence). CDR3 region: CSATDSSNQPQHF. The CDR3 DNA reads as TGCAGTGCTACGGACAGTAGCAATCAGCCCCAGCATTTT.

The CDR3: CASSQEGRLYGYTF. In nucleotides, the CDR3 is TGCGCCAGCAGCCAAGAAGGGAGGCTCTATGGCTACACCTTC. The chain carries TRBV5-1 and TRBJ1-2; no firm D call. The germline V and J ends were trimmed by 4 bases and 4 bases, with 14 bases remaining between them. Germline V gene sequence: CDR1 SGHRS, CDR2 YFSETQ. The CDR3 is 14 amino acids.

Concerning this clonotype itself: This may arise from a read error, as a much more abundant clone is one base away. The rearrangement uses TRBV10-1 and TRBJ2-7, with TRBD1 as a possible D gene (5 bases). The CDR3 runs to 13 residues. CDR1 is WNHNN and CDR2 is SYGVQD in the germline V gene (reference sequence). CDR3 nucleotide sequence: TGCGCCGGCAGTGGACCAGGGAACTACGAGCAGTACTTC. It specifies CAGSGPGNYEQYF.

This clonotype was detected a few times. The rearrangement links TRBV9 to TRBJ1-2; D unresolved. The ends were cut back, 4 bases at V and 5 bases at J, with 18 bases in the middle. CDR1 is SGDLS and CDR2 is YYNGEE in the germline V gene. There are 15 residues in the CDR3. The CDR3 DNA is TGTGCCAGCAGCCAAGATGTCGGGTTTGGGTATGGCTACACCTTC. This sequence encodes CASSQDVGFGYGYTF.

This clonotype appeared many times. V is TRBV25-1 and J is TRBJ2-7, with TRBD1 matching over 7 bases. This CDR3 region has 16 residues. The V and J ends lost 6 bases and 3 bases, in that order; junction bases with no gene match: 14. The germline gives CDR1 MGHDK, CDR2 SYGVNS. Here the CDR3 reads CASSPPGTARGYEQYF. CDR3 in DNA: TGTGCCAGCAGCCCACCCGGGACAGCCAGGGGCTACGAGCAGTACTTC.

This clonotype has only one observation. This chain links TRBV9 with TRBJ1-1; a weak D match, TRBD1 (5 bases). The CDR3 extends over 15 amino acids. The V gene lost 5 bases and the J gene lost 1 base, with 15 bases spanning the gap. CDR1 SGDLS and CDR2 YYNGEE come from the germline V gene. The CDR3 sequence is CASSAPRQSNTEAFF. The CDR3 DNA reads as TGTGCCAGCAGTGCGCCACGACAGTCGAACACTGAAGCTTTCTTT.

This clonotype appeared a single time. The chain joins TRBV12-3 or TRBV12-4 to TRBJ1-4; no definite D call. V lost 4 bases and J lost 10, with 13 bases in between. The CDR3 extends over 13 amino acids. The CDR3 DNA sequence: TGTGCCAGCAGTTCCGAAACCATGGGAAAACTGTTTTTT. Translating gives CASSSETMGKLFF.

The rearrangement joins TRBV11-2 to TRBJ2-7, with 8 bases lining up with TRBD2. The CDR3 spans 15 residues. The J segment lost 2 bases and the V segment lost 4 bases, leaving 7 bases of the junction unmatched. Germline CDR1 and CDR2: SGHAT and FQNNGV. Written as DNA, the CDR3 is TGTGCCAGCAGCTCCGTAGCGGGAAGAGCCTACGAGCAGTACTTC. It codes for CASSSVAGRAYEQYF.

The gene calls are TRBV29-1 and TRBJ1-2, with D uncertain. This CDR3 has 9 residues. Trimming removed 7 bases from V and 6 bases from J, with 6 bases in between. Germline CDR1 and CDR2: SQVTM and ANQGSEA. The CDR3 region has the DNA TGCAGCGGCGAAGATGGCTACACCTTC. This gives the protein CSGEDGYTF.

With respect to this clonotype: Given the absence of the conserved phenylalanine or tryptophan at the CDR3 end, a read error is likely. This chain links TRBV11-1 with TRBJ1-1; TRBD1 matches at 9 bases. CDR1 and CDR2 (germline): SGHAT, FQDESV (reference sequence). The CDR3 is 14 amino acids. Trimming at V came to 5 bases and at J to 5 bases, leaving 6 bases not matched to a gene. The CDR3 region has the DNA TGTGCCAGCAGCGCACAGGGGGCGCATACTGAAGCTTTCCTT. Translation: CASSAQGAHTEAFL.